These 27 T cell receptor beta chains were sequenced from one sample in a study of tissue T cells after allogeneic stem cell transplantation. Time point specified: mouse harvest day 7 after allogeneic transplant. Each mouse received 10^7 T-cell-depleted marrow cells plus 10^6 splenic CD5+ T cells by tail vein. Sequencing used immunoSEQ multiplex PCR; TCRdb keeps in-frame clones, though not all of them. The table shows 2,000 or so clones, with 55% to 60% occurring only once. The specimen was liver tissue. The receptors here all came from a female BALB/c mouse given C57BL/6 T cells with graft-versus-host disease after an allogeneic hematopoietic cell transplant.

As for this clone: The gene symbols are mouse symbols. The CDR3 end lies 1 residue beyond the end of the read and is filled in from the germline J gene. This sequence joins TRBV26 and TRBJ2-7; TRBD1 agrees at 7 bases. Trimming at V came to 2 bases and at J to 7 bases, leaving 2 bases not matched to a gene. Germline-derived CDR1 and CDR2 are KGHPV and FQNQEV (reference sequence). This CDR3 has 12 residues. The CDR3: CASSLQGEEQYF. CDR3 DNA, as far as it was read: TGTGCCAGCAGTCTGCAGGGGGAGGAACAGTAC.

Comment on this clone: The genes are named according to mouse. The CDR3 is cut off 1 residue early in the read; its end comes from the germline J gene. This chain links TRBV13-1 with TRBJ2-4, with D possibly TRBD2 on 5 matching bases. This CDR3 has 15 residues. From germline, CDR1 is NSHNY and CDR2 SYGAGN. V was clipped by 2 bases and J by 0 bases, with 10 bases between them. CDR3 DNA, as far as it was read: TGTGCCAGCAGTGAGCCTGGGCCTAGTCAAAACACCTTGTAC. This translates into CASSEPGPSQNTLY. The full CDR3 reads CASSEPGPSQNTLYF.

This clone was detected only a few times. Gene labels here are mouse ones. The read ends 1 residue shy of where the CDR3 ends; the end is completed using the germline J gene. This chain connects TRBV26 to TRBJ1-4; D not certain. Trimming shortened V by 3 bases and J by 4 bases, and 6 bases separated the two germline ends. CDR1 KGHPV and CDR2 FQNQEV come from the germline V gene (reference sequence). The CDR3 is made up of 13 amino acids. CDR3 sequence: CASSLGDNERLFF. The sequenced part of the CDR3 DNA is TGTGCCAGCAGTCTCGGGGACAACGAAAGATTATTT. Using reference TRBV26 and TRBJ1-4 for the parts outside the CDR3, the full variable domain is NSKVIQTPRYLVKGQGQKAKMRCIPEKGHPVVFWYQQNKNNEFKFLINFQNQEVLQQIDMTEKRFSAECPSNSPCSLEIQSSEAGDSALYLCASSLGDNERLFFGHGTKLSVL.

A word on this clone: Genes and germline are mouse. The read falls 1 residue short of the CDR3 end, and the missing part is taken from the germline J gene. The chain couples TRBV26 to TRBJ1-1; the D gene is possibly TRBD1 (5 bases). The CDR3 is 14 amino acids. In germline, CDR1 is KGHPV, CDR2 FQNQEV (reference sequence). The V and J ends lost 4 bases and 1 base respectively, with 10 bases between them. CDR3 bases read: TGTGCCAGCAGTCCAACCGGGACGAACACAGAAGTCTTC. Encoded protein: CASSPTGTNTEVF. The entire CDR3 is CASSPTGTNTEVFF.

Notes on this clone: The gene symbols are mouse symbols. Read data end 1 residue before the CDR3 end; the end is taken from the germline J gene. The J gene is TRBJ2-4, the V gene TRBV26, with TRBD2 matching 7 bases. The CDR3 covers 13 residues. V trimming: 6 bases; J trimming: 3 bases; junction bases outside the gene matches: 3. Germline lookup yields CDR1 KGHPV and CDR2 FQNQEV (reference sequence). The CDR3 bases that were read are TGTGCCAGCAGCTCACTGGGGCAAAACACCTTGTAC. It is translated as CASSSLGQNTLY. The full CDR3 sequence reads CASSSLGQNTLYF.

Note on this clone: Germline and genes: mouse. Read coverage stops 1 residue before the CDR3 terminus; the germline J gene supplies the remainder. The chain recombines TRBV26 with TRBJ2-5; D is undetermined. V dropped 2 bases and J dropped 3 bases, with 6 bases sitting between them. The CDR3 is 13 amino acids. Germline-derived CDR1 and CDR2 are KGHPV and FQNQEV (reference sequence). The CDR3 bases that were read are TGTGCCAGCAGTCTGGGCAGTCAAGACACCCAGTAC. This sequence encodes CASSLGSQDTQY. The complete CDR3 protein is CASSLGSQDTQYF.

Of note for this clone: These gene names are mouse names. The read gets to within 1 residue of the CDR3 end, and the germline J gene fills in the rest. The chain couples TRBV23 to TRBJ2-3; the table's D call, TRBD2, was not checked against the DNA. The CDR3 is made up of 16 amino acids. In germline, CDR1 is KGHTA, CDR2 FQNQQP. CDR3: CSSSQSSGGGAETLYF. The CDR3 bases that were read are TGCTCCAGCAGTCAATCGAGTGGGGGGGGTGCAGAAACGCTGTAT.

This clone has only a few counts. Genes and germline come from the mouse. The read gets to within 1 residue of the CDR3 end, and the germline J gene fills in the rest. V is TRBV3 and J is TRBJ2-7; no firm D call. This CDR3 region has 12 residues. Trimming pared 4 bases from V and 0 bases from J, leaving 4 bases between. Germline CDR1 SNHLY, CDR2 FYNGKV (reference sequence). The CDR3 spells CASSSSSYEQYF. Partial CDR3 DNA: TGTGCCAGCAGCTCATCCTCCTATGAACAGTAC. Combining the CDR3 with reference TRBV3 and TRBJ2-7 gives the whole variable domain GPKVLQIPSHQIIDMGQMVTLNCDPVSNHLYFYWYKQILGQQMEFLVNFYNGKVMEKSKLFKDQFSVERPDGSYFTLKIQPTALEDSAVYFCASSSSSYEQYFGPGTRLTVL.

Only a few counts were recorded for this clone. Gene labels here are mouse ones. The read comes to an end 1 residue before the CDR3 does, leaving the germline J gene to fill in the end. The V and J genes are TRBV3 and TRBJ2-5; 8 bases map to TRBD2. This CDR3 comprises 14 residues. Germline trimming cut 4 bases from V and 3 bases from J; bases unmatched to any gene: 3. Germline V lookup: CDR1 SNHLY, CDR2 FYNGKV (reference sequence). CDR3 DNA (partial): TGTGCCAGCAGCTCTCGACTGGGGCAAGACACCCAGTAC. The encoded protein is CASSSRLGQDTQY. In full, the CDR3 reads CASSSRLGQDTQYF.

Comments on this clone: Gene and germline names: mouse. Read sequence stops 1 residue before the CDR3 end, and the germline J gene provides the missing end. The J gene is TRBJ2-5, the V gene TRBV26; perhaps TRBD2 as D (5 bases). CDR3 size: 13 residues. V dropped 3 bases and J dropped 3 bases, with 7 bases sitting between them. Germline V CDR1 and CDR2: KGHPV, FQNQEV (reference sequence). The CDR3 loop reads CASSLGVQDTQYF. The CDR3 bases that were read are TGTGCCAGCAGTCTTGGGGTTCAAGACACCCAGTAC.

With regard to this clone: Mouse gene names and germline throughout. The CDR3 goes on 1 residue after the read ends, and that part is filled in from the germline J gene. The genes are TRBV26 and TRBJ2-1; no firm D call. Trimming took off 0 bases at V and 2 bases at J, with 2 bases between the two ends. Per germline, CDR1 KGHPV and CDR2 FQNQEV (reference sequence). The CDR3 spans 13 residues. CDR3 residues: CASSLSYYAEQFF. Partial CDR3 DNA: TGTGCCAGCAGTCTGTCTTACTATGCTGAGCAGTTC.

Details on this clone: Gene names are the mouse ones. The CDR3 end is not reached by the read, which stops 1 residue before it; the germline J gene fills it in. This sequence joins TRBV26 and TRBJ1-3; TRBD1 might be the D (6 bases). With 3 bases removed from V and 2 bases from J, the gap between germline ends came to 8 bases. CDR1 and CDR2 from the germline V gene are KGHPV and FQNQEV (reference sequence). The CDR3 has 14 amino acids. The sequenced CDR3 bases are TGTGCCAGCAGTCTCGCAGGGGCTGGAAATACGCTCTAT. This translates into CASSLAGAGNTLY. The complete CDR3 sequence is CASSLAGAGNTLYF.

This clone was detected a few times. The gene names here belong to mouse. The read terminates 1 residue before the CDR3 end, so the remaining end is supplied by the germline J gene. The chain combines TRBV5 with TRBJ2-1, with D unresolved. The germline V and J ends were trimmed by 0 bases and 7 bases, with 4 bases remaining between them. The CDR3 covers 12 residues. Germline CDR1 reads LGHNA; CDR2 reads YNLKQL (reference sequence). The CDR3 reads CASSQDSAEQFF. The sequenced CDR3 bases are TGTGCCAGCAGCCAAGATAGCGCTGAGCAGTTC.

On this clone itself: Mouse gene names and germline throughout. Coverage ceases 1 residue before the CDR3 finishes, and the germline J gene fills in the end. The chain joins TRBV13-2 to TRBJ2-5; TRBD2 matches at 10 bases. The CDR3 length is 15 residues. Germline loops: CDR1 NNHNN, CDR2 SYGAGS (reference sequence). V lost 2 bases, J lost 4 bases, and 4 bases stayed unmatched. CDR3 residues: CASGDPGLGKDTQYF. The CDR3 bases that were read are TGTGCCAGCGGTGACCCGGGACTGGGGAAAGACACCCAGTAC.

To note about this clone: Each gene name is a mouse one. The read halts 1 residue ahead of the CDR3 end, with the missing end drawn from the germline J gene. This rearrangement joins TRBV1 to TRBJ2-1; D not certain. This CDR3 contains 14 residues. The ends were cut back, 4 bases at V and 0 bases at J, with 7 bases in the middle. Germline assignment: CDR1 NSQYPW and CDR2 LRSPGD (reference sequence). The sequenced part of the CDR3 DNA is TGCACCTGCAGTGGCAGAAATAACTATGCTGAGCAGTTC. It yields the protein CTCSGRNNYAEQF. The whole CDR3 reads CTCSGRNNYAEQFF. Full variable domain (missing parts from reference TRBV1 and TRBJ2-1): VTLLEQNPRWRLVPRGQAVNLRCILKNSQYPWMSWYQQDLQKQLQWLFTLRSPGDKEVKSLPGADYLATRVTDTELRLQVANMSQGRTLYCTCSGRNNYAEQFFGPGTRLTVL.

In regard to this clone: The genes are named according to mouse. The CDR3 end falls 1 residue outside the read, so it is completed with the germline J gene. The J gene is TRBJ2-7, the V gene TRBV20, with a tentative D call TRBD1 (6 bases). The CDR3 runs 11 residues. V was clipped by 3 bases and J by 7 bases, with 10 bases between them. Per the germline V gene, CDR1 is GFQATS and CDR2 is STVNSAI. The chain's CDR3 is CGASKGEEQYF. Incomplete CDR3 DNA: TGTGGTGCTAGCAAGGGGGAGGAACAGTAC. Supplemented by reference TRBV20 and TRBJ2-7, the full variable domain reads GALVYQYPRRTICKSGTSMRMECQAVGFQATSVAWYRQSPQKTFELIALSTVNSAIKYEQNFTQEKFPISHPNLSFSSMTVLNAYLEDRGLYLCGASKGEEQYFGPGTRLTVL.

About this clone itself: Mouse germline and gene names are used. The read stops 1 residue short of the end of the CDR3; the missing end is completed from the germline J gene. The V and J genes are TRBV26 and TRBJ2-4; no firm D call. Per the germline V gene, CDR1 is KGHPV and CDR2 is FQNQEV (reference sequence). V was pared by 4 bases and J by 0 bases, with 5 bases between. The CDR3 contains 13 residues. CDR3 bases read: TGTGCCAGCAGTCCCATTAGTCAAAACACCTTGTAC. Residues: CASSPISQNTLY. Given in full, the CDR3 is CASSPISQNTLYF.

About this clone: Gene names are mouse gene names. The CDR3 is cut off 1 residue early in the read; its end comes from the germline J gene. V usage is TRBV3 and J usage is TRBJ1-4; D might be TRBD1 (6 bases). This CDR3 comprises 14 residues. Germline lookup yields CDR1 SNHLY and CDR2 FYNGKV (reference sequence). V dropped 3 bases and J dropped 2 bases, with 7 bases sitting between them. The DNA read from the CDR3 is TGTGCCAGCAGCTTGACAGGCTCCAACGAAAGATTATTT. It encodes CASSLTGSNERLF. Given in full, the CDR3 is CASSLTGSNERLFF.

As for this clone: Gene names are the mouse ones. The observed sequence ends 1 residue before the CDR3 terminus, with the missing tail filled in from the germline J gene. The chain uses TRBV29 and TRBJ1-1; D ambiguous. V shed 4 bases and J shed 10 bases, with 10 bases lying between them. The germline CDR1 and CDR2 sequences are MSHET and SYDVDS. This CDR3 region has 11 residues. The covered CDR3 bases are TGTGCTAGCAGTTCCGGGCGAGGAGTCTTC. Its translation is CASSSGRGVF. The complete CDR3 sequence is CASSSGRGVFF.

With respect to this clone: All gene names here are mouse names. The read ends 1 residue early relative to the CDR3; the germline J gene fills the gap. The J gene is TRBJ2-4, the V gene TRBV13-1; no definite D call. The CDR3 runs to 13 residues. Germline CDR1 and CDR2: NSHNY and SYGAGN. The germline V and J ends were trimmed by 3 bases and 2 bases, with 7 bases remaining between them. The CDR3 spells CASSVLPQNTLYF. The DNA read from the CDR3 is TGTGCCAGCAGTGTCCTGCCTCAAAACACCTTGTAC.

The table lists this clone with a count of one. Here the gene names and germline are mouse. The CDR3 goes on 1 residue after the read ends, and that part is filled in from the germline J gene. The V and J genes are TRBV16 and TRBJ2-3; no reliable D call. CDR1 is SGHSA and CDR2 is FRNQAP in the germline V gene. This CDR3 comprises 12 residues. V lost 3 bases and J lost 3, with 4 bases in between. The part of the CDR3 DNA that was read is TGTGCAAGCAGCTTGGGAGCAGAAACGCTGTAT. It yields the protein CASSLGAETLY. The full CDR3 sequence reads CASSLGAETLYF.

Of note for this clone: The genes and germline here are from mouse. CDR3 DNA, as far as it was read: TGTGCCAGCGGTGGGGGGGTAAACACCTTGTAC. This gives the protein CASGGGVNTLY. The whole CDR3 protein reads CASGGGVNTLYF. The rearrangement links TRBV13-2 to TRBJ2-4; the D gene is possibly TRBD2 (6 bases). The read stops 1 residue short of the end of the CDR3; the missing end is completed from the germline J gene. Germline-derived CDR1 and CDR2 are NNHNN and SYGAGS (reference sequence). CDR3 size: 12 residues. Trimming cost V 3 bases and J 5 bases, with 7 bases left between them.

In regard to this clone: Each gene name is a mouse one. Partial CDR3 DNA: TGTGCCTGGAGTCTAGGGCAAGCAAACACCGGGCAGCTCTAC. Protein product: CAWSLGQANTGQLY. The whole CDR3 region reads CAWSLGQANTGQLYF. The rearrangement joins TRBV31 to TRBJ2-2; D unclear. The read finishes 1 residue shy of the CDR3 end, and the germline J gene is used to complete it. The germline gives CDR1 GKSSPN, CDR2 SITVG. CDR3 length equals 15 residues. With 0 bases removed from V and 0 bases from J, the gap between germline ends came to 8 bases.

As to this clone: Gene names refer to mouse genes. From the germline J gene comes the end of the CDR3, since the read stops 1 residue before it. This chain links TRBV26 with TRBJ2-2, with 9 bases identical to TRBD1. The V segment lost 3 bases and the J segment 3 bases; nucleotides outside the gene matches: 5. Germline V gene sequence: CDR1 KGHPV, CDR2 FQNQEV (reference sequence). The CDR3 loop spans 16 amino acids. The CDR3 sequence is CASSLTGQGYTGQLYF. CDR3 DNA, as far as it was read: TGTGCCAGCAGTCTCACGGGACAGGGATACACCGGGCAGCTCTAC.

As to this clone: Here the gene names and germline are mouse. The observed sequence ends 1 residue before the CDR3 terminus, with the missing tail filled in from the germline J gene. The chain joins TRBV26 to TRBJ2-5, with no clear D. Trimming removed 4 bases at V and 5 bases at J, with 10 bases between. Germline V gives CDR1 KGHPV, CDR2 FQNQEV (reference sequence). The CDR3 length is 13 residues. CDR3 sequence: CASSPGPSDTQYF. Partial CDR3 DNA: TGTGCCAGCAGTCCCGGCCCTTCAGACACCCAGTAC. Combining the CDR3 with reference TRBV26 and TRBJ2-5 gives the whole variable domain NSKVIQTPRYLVKGQGQKAKMRCIPEKGHPVVFWYQQNKNNEFKFLINFQNQEVLQQIDMTEKRFSAECPSNSPCSLEIQSSEAGDSALYLCASSPGPSDTQYFGPGTRLLVL.

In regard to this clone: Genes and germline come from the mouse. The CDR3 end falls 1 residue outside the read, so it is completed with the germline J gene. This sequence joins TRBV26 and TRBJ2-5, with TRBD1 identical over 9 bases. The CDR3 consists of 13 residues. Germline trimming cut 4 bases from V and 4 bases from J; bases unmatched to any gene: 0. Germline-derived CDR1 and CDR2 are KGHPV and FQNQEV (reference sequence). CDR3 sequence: CASSRTGEDTQYF. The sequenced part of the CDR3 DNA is TGTGCCAGCAGTCGGACAGGGGAAGACACCCAGTAC.

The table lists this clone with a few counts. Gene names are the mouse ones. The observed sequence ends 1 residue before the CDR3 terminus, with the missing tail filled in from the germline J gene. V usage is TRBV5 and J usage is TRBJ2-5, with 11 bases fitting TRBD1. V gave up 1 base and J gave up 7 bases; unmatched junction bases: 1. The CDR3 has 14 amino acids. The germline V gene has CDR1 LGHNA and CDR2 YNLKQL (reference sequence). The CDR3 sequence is CASSQGDRGNTQYF. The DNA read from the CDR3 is TGTGCCAGCAGCCAAGGGGACAGGGGGAACACCCAGTAC.